The next 31 T cell receptor beta chains were all read from a single sample in a study of T cell repertoires in cytomegalovirus infection. TCRdb re-derived calls from the reads in MiXCR, one entry per CDR3 protein. This sample carries around 340,000 distinct CDR3 sequences, under 35% of them seen once, and the ten largest clones take approximately 20%. These TCRs' antigens remain unknown. This specimen was cultured PBMCs, taken from culture after CMV antigen stimulation. These TCRs come from a human donor in good health (CMV status not recorded). Some clones in this sample may be carry-over from other donors' samples.

In DNA form, the CDR3 reads TGTGCCAGCAGTTTATGGGGATCTGGAAACACCATATATTTT. It translates to CASSLWGSGNTIYF. The rearrangement joins TRBV28 to TRBJ1-3; D gene ambiguous. The CDR3 length is 14 residues. The germline V gene encodes CDR1 MDHEN and CDR2 SYDVKM. V gave up 0 bases and J gave up 1 base, with 4 bases separating them.

The chain recombines TRBV12-3 or TRBV12-4 with TRBJ2-2, with unresolved D. V lost 5 bases, J lost 5 bases, and 12 bases lay in between. The length of the CDR3 is 14 residues. CDR3 sequence (DNA): TGTGCCAGCAGTCCCTCCCGGCTTACCGGGGAGCTGTTTTTT. This sequence encodes CASSPSRLTGELFF.

The rearrangement links TRBV6-6 to TRBJ2-7; D unresolved. Trimming stripped 6 bases from V and 12 bases from J, with 15 bases between. Germline V lookup: CDR1 MNHNY, CDR2 SVGAGI (reference sequence). The CDR3 consists of 11 residues. For the CDR3, the DNA is TGTGCCAGCAGCAAGGCCGAAATTCGGTACTTC. Encoded protein: CASSKAEIRYF.

This clonotype was found a few times. The J gene is TRBJ2-5, the V gene TRBV7-6; no reliable D call. Deletions cut 5 bases from V and 1 base from J, with 14 bases between. This CDR3 contains 15 residues. Germline V gene data show CDR1 as SGHVS and CDR2 as FNYEAQ. CDR3 region: CASSRRYTPQETQYF. The DNA of the CDR3 is TGTGCCAGCAGCCGCCGGTATACACCCCAAGAGACCCAGTACTTC.

This clonotype occurred a few times. The chain combines TRBV7-8 with TRBJ2-7; 8 bases are a match to TRBD1. CDR1 SGHVS and CDR2 FQNEAQ come from the germline V gene. V trimming: 6 bases; J trimming: 0 bases; junction bases outside the gene matches: 7. The CDR3 has 15 residues. The CDR3 loop is CASSAGTGFSYEQYF. CDR3 nucleotide sequence: TGTGCCAGCAGTGCCGGGACAGGTTTCTCCTACGAGCAGTACTTC. The whole variable domain, filled in from reference TRBV7-8 and TRBJ2-7, reads GAGVSQSPRYKVAKRGQDVALRCDPISGHVSLFWYQQALGQGPEFLTYFQNEAQLDKSGLPSDRFFAERPEGSVSTLKIQRTQQEDSAVYLCASSAGTGFSYEQYFGPGTRLTVT.

Here the CDR3 DNA reads TGTGCCAGCAGTGAGACAGGCGATTCACCCCTCCACTTT. It translates to CASSETGDSPLHF. V and J are TRBV25-1 and TRBJ1-6, with D possibly matching TRBD1 (6 bases). V gave up 3 bases and J gave up 8 bases, with 8 bases separating them. Germline V gene sequence: CDR1 MGHDK, CDR2 SYGVNS. The CDR3 is 13 amino acids. The whole variable domain, filled in from reference TRBV25-1 and TRBJ1-6, reads EADIYQTPRYLVIGTGKKITLECSQTMGHDKMYWYQQDPGMELHLIHYSYGVNSTEKGDLSSESTVSRIRTEHFPLTLESARPSHTSQYLCASSETGDSPLHFGNGTRLTVT.

V usage is TRBV7-9 and J usage is TRBJ2-7, with D uncertain. CDR3 length equals 12 residues. Germline CDR1 is SEHNR and CDR2 is FQNEAQ (reference sequence). The ends were cut back, 2 bases at V and 2 bases at J, with 4 bases in the middle. The CDR3 DNA follows: TGTGCCAGCAGCTTATTACCCTACGAGCAGTACTTC. This gives the protein CASSLLPYEQYF.

V gene TRBV6-2 or TRBV6-3 combines with J gene TRBJ2-1, with 10 bases matching TRBD2. Per the germline V gene, CDR1 is MNHEY and CDR2 is SVGEGT. The trim removed 6 bases at V and 7 bases at J, leaving 3 bases unmatched. The CDR3 extends over 13 amino acids. CDR3 bases: TGTGCCAGCAGGCTTAGCGGGAGGAATGAGCAGTTCTTC. Translation: CASRLSGRNEQFF.

The table lists this clonotype with a few counts. This chain's CDR3 is CASSSAAGGRGYTF. CDR3 DNA sequence: TGTGCCAGCAGCTCGGCTGCAGGGGGCAGGGGCTACACCTTC. V and J are TRBV7-2 and TRBJ1-2; 8 bases match TRBD1. The germline V gene has CDR1 SGHTA and CDR2 FQGNSA. After removal of 4 bases from V and 8 bases from J, the junction contained 9 bases not matched to a gene. The CDR3 covers 14 residues. Based on the CDR3 plus reference TRBV7-2 and TRBJ1-2, the full variable domain is GAGVSQSPSNKVTEKGKDVELRCDPISGHTALYWYRQSLGQGLEFLIYFQGNSAPDKSGLPSDRFSAERTGGSVSTLTIQRTQQEDSAVYLCASSSAAGGRGYTFGSGTRLTVV.

The rearrangement uses TRBV11-1 and TRBJ2-1; 9 bases are a match to TRBD2. The length of the CDR3 is 12 residues. V shed 4 bases, J shed 12 bases, and the junction held 4 bases outside the gene matches. Looked up from germline, CDR1 is SGHAT and CDR2 is FQDESV (reference sequence). CDR3 protein: CASSSEGLAQFF. The CDR3 nucleotides read TGTGCCAGCAGCTCCGAGGGACTAGCGCAGTTCTTC.

The rearrangement uses TRBV27 and TRBJ2-7; D perhaps matches TRBD2 (7 bases). Germline CDR1 reads MNHEY; CDR2 reads SMNVEV (reference sequence). Trimming stripped 5 bases from V and 5 bases from J, with 16 bases between. The CDR3 contains 14 residues. The CDR3 spells CASSLLGGLHEQYF. The CDR3 nucleotides are TGTGCCAGCAGTCTACTCGGGGGGCTCCACGAGCAGTACTTC.

This clonotype was detected only a few times. The chain couples TRBV19 to TRBJ1-5; TRBD1 matches 7 bases. The CDR3 is 18 amino acids. After removal of 3 bases from V and 2 bases from J, the junction contained 13 bases not matched to a gene. Germline V CDR1 and CDR2: LNHDA, SQIVND (reference sequence). DNA for the CDR3: TGTGCCAGTAGTATCTCCCCCTCACAGGGGAGGGGCAATCAGCCCCAGCATTTT. Amino acids: CASSISPSQGRGNQPQHF.

The chain couples TRBV7-9 to TRBJ2-7, with a possible D match to TRBD2 (6 bases). This CDR3 spans 13 amino acids. Looked up from germline, CDR1 is SEHNR and CDR2 is FQNEAQ (reference sequence). V was trimmed by 11 bases and J by 4 bases, leaving 18 bases between them. The CDR3 protein is CAGQEGFEYEQYF. In DNA form, the CDR3 reads TGTGCCGGGCAGGAGGGTTTCGAATACGAGCAGTACTTC. The full variable domain, its missing parts supplied by reference TRBV7-9 and TRBJ2-7, is DTGVSQNPRHKITKRGQNVTFRCDPISEHNRLYWYRQTLGQGPEFLTYFQNEAQLEKSRLLSDRFSAERPKGSFSTLEIQRTEQGDSAMYLCAGQEGFEYEQYFGPGTRLTVT.

This clonotype was seen a few times. The gene calls are TRBV5-4 and TRBJ2-3; 15 nucleotides agree with TRBD2. CDR1 SGHNT and CDR2 YYREEE come from the germline V gene (reference sequence). V lost 1 base and J lost 4; bases outside the gene matches: 1. This CDR3 spans 16 amino acids. CDR3 in amino acids: CASSLRTSGRADTQYF. CDR3 sequence (DNA): TGTGCCAGCAGCTTGAGGACTAGCGGGAGGGCAGATACGCAGTATTTT.

This clonotype was picked up a small number of times. The J gene is TRBJ2-6, the V gene TRBV4-1, with unresolved D. This CDR3 spans 14 amino acids. Germline values: CDR1 MGHRA, CDR2 YSYEKL. Trimming shortened V by 4 bases and J by 8 bases, and 12 bases separated the two germline ends. The DNA for the CDR3 is TGCGCCAGCAGCCGTTCCCTCGGGCCCAACGTCCTGACTTTC. Protein: CASSRSLGPNVLTF.

This clonotype was detected only a few times. The V call is TRBV6-6, the J call TRBJ2-3, with 10 bases that match TRBD1. The CDR3 totals 13 residues. V was pared by 6 bases and J by 4 bases, with 1 base of the junction left unmatched. Looked up from germline, CDR1 is MNHNY and CDR2 is SVGAGI (reference sequence). In DNA, the CDR3 is TGTGCCAGCAGAGACAGGGGGCCAGATACGCAGTATTTT. This translates into CASRDRGPDTQYF.

In the case of this clonotype: This may arise from a read error, as a much more abundant clone is one base away. The gene calls are TRBV7-2 and TRBJ2-1; 10 bases are a match to TRBD1. The germline V gene has CDR1 SGHTA and CDR2 FQGNSA. This CDR3 has 15 residues. The DNA of the CDR3 is TGTGCCGGCAGCCAGGACAGGGGGACCTACAATGAGCAGTTCTTC. Amino acid sequence: CAGSQDRGTYNEQFF.

This clonotype was recorded only once. V is TRBV18 and J is TRBJ1-2; D is uncertain. CDR1 KGHSH and CDR2 LQKENI come from the germline V gene. The V end lost 0 bases, the J end lost 7 bases, and 12 bases lay between the germline ends. The CDR3 runs to 14 residues. The CDR3 spells CASSPPMRVAGYTF. CDR3 coding DNA: TGTGCCAGCTCACCACCGATGCGGGTAGCTGGCTACACCTTC.

This clonotype was seen a single time. The V call is TRBV9, the J call TRBJ1-1; the D is unclear. V was shortened by 2 bases and J by 3 bases, with 8 bases between the two germline ends. Germline V lookup: CDR1 SGDLS, CDR2 YYNGEE. The CDR3 totals 13 residues. CDR3 in amino acids: CASSVGKDTEAFF. CDR3 coding DNA: TGTGCCAGCAGCGTGGGAAAGGACACTGAAGCTTTCTTT.

This clonotype was found many times. This chain links TRBV12-3 or TRBV12-4 with TRBJ1-2; D gene uncertain. V lost 3 bases to trimming and J lost 2 bases, with 4 bases between them. The CDR3 is 12 amino acids. The chain's CDR3 is CASSFSNYGYTF. The CDR3 DNA reads TGTGCCAGCAGTTTCAGCAACTATGGCTACACCTTC.

The V call is TRBV10-3, the J call TRBJ1-2, with a weak D call TRBD1 (5 bases). Germline V gene sequence: CDR1 ENHRY, CDR2 SYGVKD. V was clipped by 11 bases and J by 1 base, with 14 bases between them. The CDR3 is 13 amino acids. DNA for the CDR3: TGTGCCCTGGCGGGGGAGGGTAACTATGGCTACACCTTC. Amino acid sequence: CALAGEGNYGYTF.

This clonotype was observed at least ten times. This rearrangement joins TRBV7-9 to TRBJ1-4; D gene ambiguous. In germline, CDR1 is SEHNR, CDR2 FQNEAQ (reference sequence). Between the trimmed V and J ends, which lost 4 bases and 3 bases, there was a span of 12 bases. CDR3 size: 15 residues. The CDR3 spells CASSSRLQSNEKLFF. CDR3 coding DNA: TGTGCCAGCAGCTCGAGGCTTCAGTCTAATGAAAAACTGTTTTTT. The complete variable domain, with remaining parts taken from reference TRBV7-9 and TRBJ1-4, reads DTGVSQNPRHKITKRGQNVTFRCDPISEHNRLYWYRQTLGQGPEFLTYFQNEAQLEKSRLLSDRFSAERPKGSFSTLEIQRTEQGDSAMYLCASSSRLQSNEKLFFGSGTQLSVL.

This clonotype came up many times. The CDR3 region has the DNA TGTGCCAGCAGCTTACGGATTCTAGCGGGAGAGGGCGAGACCCAGTACTTC. This codes for CASSLRILAGEGETQYF. The chain uses TRBV7-8 and TRBJ2-5, with 10 bases that match TRBD2. Germline-derived CDR1 and CDR2 are SGHVS and FQNEAQ. CDR3 length: 17 amino acids. The V gene end was trimmed by 2 bases and the J gene end by 5 bases; junction bases not matched to a gene: 11.

This rearrangement joins TRBV20-1 to TRBJ1-4; D uncertain. Trimming took 0 bases from V and 6 from J, leaving 14 bases between them. This CDR3 region has 15 residues. CDR1 is DFQATT, CDR2 SNEGSKA, per germline (reference sequence). CDR3 sequence reads: CSARDPGQADEKLFF. CDR3 DNA sequence: TGCAGTGCTAGAGACCCGGGCCAGGCTGATGAAAAACTGTTTTTT.

The genes are TRBV7-2 and TRBJ1-6, with 8 bases aligning to TRBD1. V dropped 3 bases and J dropped 0; count of bases not matched to a gene: 10. This CDR3 is built from 19 residues. Germline loops: CDR1 SGHTA, CDR2 FQGNSA. For the CDR3, the DNA is TGTGCCAGCAGCTTTCAAACAGGGGGTGGGAGCTCCTATAATTCACCCCTCCACTTT. This encodes CASSFQTGGGSSYNSPLHF.

This clonotype appeared a few times. The chain recombines TRBV6-6 with TRBJ1-2; D is uncertain. The CDR3 sequence is 12 residues long. The V end was cut by 5 bases, the J end by 3 bases, with 7 bases between. Germline CDR1 and CDR2: MNHNY and SVGAGI (reference sequence). For the CDR3, the DNA is TGTGCCAGCAGTCGACCAGACTATGGCTACACCTTC. Its protein product is CASSRPDYGYTF.

This clonotype was found once. The genes are TRBV5-5 and TRBJ2-5; 14 bases map to TRBD2. Trimming at V came to 0 bases and at J to 1 base, leaving 5 bases not matched to a gene. The length of the CDR3 is 18 residues. CDR1 and CDR2 (germline): SGHKS, YYEKEE (reference sequence). CDR3 in amino acids: CASSLARLAGGVQETQYF. The CDR3 DNA follows: TGTGCCAGCAGCTTGGCCAGACTAGCGGGGGGGGTCCAAGAGACCCAGTACTTC.

This chain uses TRBV11-2 with TRBJ2-1, with 9 nucleotides matching TRBD1. CDR1 is SGHAT, CDR2 FQNNGV, per germline. This CDR3 spans 15 amino acids. The V and J ends lost 4 bases and 7 bases, in that order; junction bases with no gene match: 8. This chain's CDR3 is CASSSQGALRNEQFF. DNA for the CDR3: TGTGCCAGCAGCTCACAGGGGGCTCTAAGGAATGAGCAGTTCTTC.

This clonotype was seen a few times. V is TRBV7-2 and J is TRBJ2-7, with 8 nucleotides matching TRBD2. Germline trimming cut 3 bases from V and 4 bases from J; bases unmatched to any gene: 5. This CDR3 comprises 14 residues. The V gene's germline CDR1 is SGHTA and CDR2 FQGNSA. DNA of the CDR3: TGTGCCAGCAGCTTCCGGACTAGCTTATACGAGCAGTACTTC. Translation gives CASSFRTSLYEQYF.

The table lists this clonotype with a few counts. CDR3 DNA sequence: TGTGCCAGCAGTGTGTTAGGGGCAGGCGGCTCCTATGGCTACACCTTC. Encoded protein: CASSVLGAGGSYGYTF. The J gene is TRBJ1-2, the V gene TRBV25-1; the D gene is possibly TRBD1 (5 bases). The CDR3 runs to 16 residues. Germline lookup yields CDR1 MGHDK and CDR2 SYGVNS. The V gene lost 4 bases and the J gene lost 4 bases, with 19 bases spanning the gap.

This clonotype has only a few counts. The rearrangement joins TRBV2 to TRBJ2-1; no reliable D call. This CDR3 is 14 amino acids long. V gave up 2 bases and J gave up 3 bases, with 8 bases separating them. The germline CDR1 and CDR2 sequences are SNHLY and FYNNEI. In DNA form, the CDR3 reads TGTGCCAGCAGTGAATTGGCAGACTACAATGAGCAGTTCTTC. This translates into CASSELADYNEQFF.